This T cell receptor beta chain appears in the sequencing data of a study of blood T cell repertoires in COVID-19. Germline V gives CDR1 KGHSH, CDR2 LQKENI. This CDR3 has 15 residues. Trimming cost V 5 bases and J 7 bases; bases outside gene matches: 7. The table came from immunoSEQ multiplex PCR; TCRdb's copy has only in-frame clones and leaves some out. In the table there are under 70,000 clones, around 90% of which are singletons. The sequencing sample was made of PBMCs or T cells enriched from blood (not recorded which). The V and J genes are TRBV18 and TRBJ1-4; 10 nucleotides agree with TRBD1. This receptor was taken from a woman aged 40 to 50 who had recovered from COVID-19. The CDR3 sequence is CASSSTGTGAEKLFF. The CDR3 DNA reads TGTGCCAGCTCATCAACCGGGACAGGGGCTGAAAAACTGTTTTTT.